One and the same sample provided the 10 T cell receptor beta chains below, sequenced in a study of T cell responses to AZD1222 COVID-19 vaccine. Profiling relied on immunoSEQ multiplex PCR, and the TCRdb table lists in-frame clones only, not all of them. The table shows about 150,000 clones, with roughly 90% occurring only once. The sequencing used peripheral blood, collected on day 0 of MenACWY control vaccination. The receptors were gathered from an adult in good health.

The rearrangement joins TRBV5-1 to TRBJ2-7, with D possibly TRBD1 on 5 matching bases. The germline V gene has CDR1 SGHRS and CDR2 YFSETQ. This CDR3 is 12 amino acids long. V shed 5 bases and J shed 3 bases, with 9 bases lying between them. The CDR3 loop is CASRQDSYEQYF. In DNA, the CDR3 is TGCGCCAGCAGGCAAGACAGCTACGAGCAGTACTTC.

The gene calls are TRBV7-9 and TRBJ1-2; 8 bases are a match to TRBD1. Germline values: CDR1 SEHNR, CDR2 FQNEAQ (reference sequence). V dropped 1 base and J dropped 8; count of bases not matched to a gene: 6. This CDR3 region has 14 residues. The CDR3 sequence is CASSLDDRGWGYTF. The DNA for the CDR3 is TGTGCCAGCAGCTTAGATGACAGGGGTTGGGGCTACACCTTC.

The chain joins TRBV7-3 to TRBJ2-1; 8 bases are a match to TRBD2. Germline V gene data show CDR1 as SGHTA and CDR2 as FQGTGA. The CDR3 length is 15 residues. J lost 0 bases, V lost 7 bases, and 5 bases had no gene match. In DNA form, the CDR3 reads TGTGCCAGCAACGCGGGGGGCGGCTCCTACAATGAGCAGTTCTTC. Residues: CASNAGGGSYNEQFF.

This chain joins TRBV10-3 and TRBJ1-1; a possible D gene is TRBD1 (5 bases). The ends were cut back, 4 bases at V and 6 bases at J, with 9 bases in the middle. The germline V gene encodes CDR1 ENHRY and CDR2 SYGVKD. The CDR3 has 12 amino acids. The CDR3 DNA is TGTGCCATCAGTGCGAAAGGGGCTGAAGCTTTCTTT. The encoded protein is CAISAKGAEAFF.

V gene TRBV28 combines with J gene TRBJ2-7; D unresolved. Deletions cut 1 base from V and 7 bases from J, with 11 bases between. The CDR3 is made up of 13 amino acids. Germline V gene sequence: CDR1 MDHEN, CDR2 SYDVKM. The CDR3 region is CASSLFRAGEQYV. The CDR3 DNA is TGTGCCAGCAGTTTATTTCGGGCAGGAGAGCAGTACGTC.

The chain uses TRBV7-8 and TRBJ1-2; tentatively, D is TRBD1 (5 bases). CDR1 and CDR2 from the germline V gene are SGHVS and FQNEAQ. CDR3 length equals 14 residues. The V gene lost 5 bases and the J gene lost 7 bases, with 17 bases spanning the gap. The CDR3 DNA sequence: TGTGCCAGCAGCAAAACGACGAAGGGGTCTGGCTACACCTTC. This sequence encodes CASSKTTKGSGYTF.

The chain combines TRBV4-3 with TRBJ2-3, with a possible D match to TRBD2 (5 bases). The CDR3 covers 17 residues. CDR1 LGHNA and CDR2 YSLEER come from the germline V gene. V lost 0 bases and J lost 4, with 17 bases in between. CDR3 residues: CASSQDNTGVRSDTQYF. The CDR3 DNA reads TGCGCCAGCAGCCAAGATAATACCGGGGTCCGCTCAGATACGCAGTATTTT.

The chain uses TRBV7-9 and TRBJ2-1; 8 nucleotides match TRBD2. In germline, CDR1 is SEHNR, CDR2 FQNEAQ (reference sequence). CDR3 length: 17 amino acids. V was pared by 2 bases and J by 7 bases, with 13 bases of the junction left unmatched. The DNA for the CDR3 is TGTGCCAGCAGCTTACAGGTGTCGGGAGGGGGTCGAAATGAGCAGTTCTTC. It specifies CASSLQVSGGGRNEQFF. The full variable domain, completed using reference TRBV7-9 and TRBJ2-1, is DTGVSQNPRHKITKRGQNVTFRCDPISEHNRLYWYRQTLGQGPEFLTYFQNEAQLEKSRLLSDRFSAERPKGSFSTLEIQRTEQGDSAMYLCASSLQVSGGGRNEQFFGPGTRLTVL.

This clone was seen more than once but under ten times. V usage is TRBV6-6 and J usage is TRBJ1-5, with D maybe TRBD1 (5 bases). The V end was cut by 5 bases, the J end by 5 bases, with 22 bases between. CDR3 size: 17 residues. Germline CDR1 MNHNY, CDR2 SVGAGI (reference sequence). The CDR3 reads CASSPKGSGLGDQPQHF. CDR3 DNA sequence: TGTGCCAGCAGTCCAAAGGGCTCAGGGCTCGGGGATCAGCCCCAGCATTTT.

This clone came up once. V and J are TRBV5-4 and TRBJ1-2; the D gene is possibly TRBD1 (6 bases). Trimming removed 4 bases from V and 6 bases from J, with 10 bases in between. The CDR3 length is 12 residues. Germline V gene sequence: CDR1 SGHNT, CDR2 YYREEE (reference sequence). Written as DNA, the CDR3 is TGTGCCAGCAGCACAGGGAATGATGGCTACACCTTC. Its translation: CASSTGNDGYTF.